One and the same sample provided the 7 T cell receptor beta chains below, sequenced in a study of low-dose radiotherapy and immunotherapy resistance in tumors. This sample's time point: before trial treatment. First-strand cDNA relied on TRAV- and TRBV-specific primers spanning alpha and beta chains. The authors amplified TCRs for around 20 PCR cycles with a constant-region primer and a V-primer adapter. In TCRdb, the reads were re-called with MiXCR into one record per CDR3 protein. The sample has tens of thousands of distinct CDR3 sequences, over 15% seen once. The sequenced sample was PBMCs, obtained before treatment. The receptors were sampled from a male donor with prostate cancer.

This clonotype was seen many times. V is TRBV11-2 and J is TRBJ2-2, with 15 bases fitting TRBD2. Germline V CDR1 and CDR2: SGHAT, FQNNGV. V was clipped by 4 bases and J by 2 bases; unmatched bases: 5. The CDR3 is made up of 18 amino acids. The CDR3 here is CASSSGLAGGKNTGELFF. The CDR3 DNA reads as TGTGCCAGCAGCTCAGGACTAGCGGGGGGGAAAAACACCGGGGAGCTGTTTTTT.

This clonotype was seen at least ten times. The junction differs from germline at one of its ends, possibly a read error. The chain uses TRBV29-1 and TRBJ2-5, with D perhaps TRBD1 or TRBD2 (5 bases each). The length of the CDR3 is 13 residues. Germline CDR1 is SQVTM and CDR2 is ANQGSEA. In DNA form, the CDR3 reads TGCAGCGTTGCGCTTGGGGGACGATCACAAAGGGACTTC. Protein: CSVALGGRSQRDF.

This clonotype came up many times. The CDR3 region has the DNA TGCGCCAGCGGGGGGACGGCCGAAGAGGCAGATACGCAGTATTTT. Translated: CASGGTAEEADTQYF. V usage is TRBV4-1 and J usage is TRBJ2-3; a weak D match, TRBD2 (6 bases). CDR1 and CDR2 (germline): MGHRA, YSYEKL. The CDR3 length is 15 residues. V lost 8 bases and J 4 bases, leaving 19 bases between the germline ends.

A note on this clonotype: A far larger clone is one base from this, pointing to a likely read error. The gene calls are TRBV28 and TRBJ1-1, with no clear D. The germline CDR1 and CDR2 sequences are MDHEN and SYDVKM. V was trimmed by 7 bases and J by 4 bases, leaving 10 bases between them. This CDR3 comprises 12 residues. CDR3 bases: TGTGCCAGCACTCGGTGGGGCACTGAAGCTTTCTTT. Protein sequence: CASTRWGTEAFF.

The CDR3 spells CSARAGQGSWGTEAFF. The CDR3, as DNA: TGCAGTGCTAGAGCCGGACAGGGGAGTTGGGGCACTGAAGCTTTCTTT. The V call is TRBV20-1, the J call TRBJ1-1, with 9 bases matching TRBD1. V lost 1 base, J lost 4 bases, and 10 bases stayed unmatched. The CDR3 spans 16 residues. Germline V gene lookup returns CDR1 DFQATT and CDR2 SNEGSKA (reference sequence).

There are many counts of this clonotype. The chain uses TRBV20-1 and TRBJ1-4; D is ambiguous. Trimming stripped 3 bases from V and 8 bases from J, with 13 bases between. Per the germline V gene, CDR1 is DFQATT and CDR2 is SNEGSKA (reference sequence). The CDR3 runs to 13 residues. In DNA form, the CDR3 reads TGCAGTGCTAGGCGCGGGGTTCGAGAAAAACTGTTTTTT. Its protein is CSARRGVREKLFF.

Concerning this clonotype: This likely stems from a read error, as it lies one base from a far larger clone. The chain couples TRBV5-4 to TRBJ2-1, with D hard to call. Trimming shortened V by 4 bases and J by 10 bases, and 21 bases separated the two germline ends. This CDR3 is 15 amino acids long. CDR1 SGHNT and CDR2 YYREEE come from the germline V gene (reference sequence). The CDR3 sequence is CASSRDNPSSYEQFF. The CDR3 DNA follows: TGTGCCAGCAGCCGAGACAATCCGAGCTCCTACGAGCAGTTCTTC.